Shown below are 27 T cell receptor beta chains from a single sample sequenced in a study of neurological immune-mediated disorders (dated by TCRdb to between 2018 and 2020). In the paper's terms, the time point label means: longitudinal time-point 2. Library preparation employed 5' RACE. Sequencing took place on an Illumina HiSeq 2500. TCRdb handled the public reads itself, with Q25 trimming in fastp and clone calling in MiXCR, and kept productive beta chains. CDR3 protein sequences are deduplicated, and each keeps its most common genes and DNA. For this sample there are 50,000 or so distinct CDR3 sequences; about 12% appear just once. The ten largest clones represent 3.5% to 5.5% of the sample. The sample comprised PBMCs. Receptors originate from a male donor with HTLV-1-associated myelopathy (HAM/TSP).

This clonotype appeared many times. The chain joins TRBV5-1 to TRBJ1-1, with a weak D call TRBD1 (6 bases). The CDR3 sequence is 14 residues long. Germline CDR1 SGHRS, CDR2 YFSETQ. V was clipped by 4 bases and J by 10 bases, with 20 bases between them. The CDR3 nucleotides read TGCGCCAGCAGCCCTATTCACAGGGAGGTACGAGCTTTCTTT. This codes for CASSPIHREVRAFF.

This clonotype was counted many times. The CDR3 is CASLNPGQSNEKLFF. The DNA for the CDR3 is TGTGCCAGCCTTAATCCGGGACAGTCCAATGAAAAACTGTTTTTT. The chain recombines TRBV7-9 with TRBJ1-4; TRBD1 matches at 7 bases. This CDR3 has 15 residues. In germline, CDR1 is SEHNR, CDR2 FQNEAQ (reference sequence). V was pared by 8 bases and J by 5 bases, with 11 bases of the junction left unmatched.

This sequence joins TRBV20-1 and TRBJ1-2; D gene unclear. V was cut by 8 bases and J by 4 bases, with 14 bases left in between. CDR1 DFQATT and CDR2 SNEGSKA come from the germline V gene (reference sequence). There are 12 residues in the CDR3. The CDR3 DNA is TGCAGTTCTGGTAGCGATCGCTATGGCTACACCTTC. Amino acids: CSSGSDRYGYTF.

In its sample, this clonotype was seen a few times. The conserved closing phenylalanine or tryptophan is absent in this CDR3, likely reflecting a read error. No DNA is shown, since the ends of the CDR3 on it are uncertain; the CDR3 is the one TCRdb lists. The CDR3 is CSARDARQVDNEQIL. The V call is TRBV20-1, the J call TRBJ2-1; the DNA was not compared with TRBD1, the D call given in the table. Looked up from germline, CDR1 is DFQATT and CDR2 is SNEGSKA (reference sequence). The length of the CDR3 is 15 amino acids, counting both ends.

This clonotype was seen repeatedly, ten times or more. Sequence at one end of the junction differs from germline and may be a read error. The J gene is TRBJ2-7, the V gene TRBV7-7; 8 positions match TRBD1. This CDR3 has 14 amino acids. Germline lookup yields CDR1 SSHAT and CDR2 FNYEAQ (reference sequence). The DNA of the CDR3 is TGTGCTAGCAGTCCGGGACAGGCTTCGCGGGAGCAGTACTTC. It is translated as CASSPGQASREQYF.

The sample holds many counts of this clonotype. The V gene is TRBV5-1, the J gene TRBJ1-5; D is uncertain. The germline V gene encodes CDR1 SGHRS and CDR2 YFSETQ. CDR3 length: 15 residues. V lost 4 bases and J lost 2, with 13 bases in between. For the CDR3, the DNA is TGCGCCAGCAGCCCTGGAGCAAGAGGCAATCAGCCCCAGCATTTT. Its translation: CASSPGARGNQPQHF.

This clonotype was seen repeatedly, ten times or more. V gene TRBV20-1 combines with J gene TRBJ1-2, with no clear D. Trimming stripped 1 base from V and 1 base from J, with 7 bases between. There are 13 residues in the CDR3. CDR1 is DFQATT, CDR2 SNEGSKA, per germline (reference sequence). In nucleotides, the CDR3 is TGCAGTGCTAGAGGTCCGATTAACTATGGCTACACCTTC. Translated: CSARGPINYGYTF.

This clonotype was observed many times. The chain has TRBV28 and TRBJ1-1; D gene uncertain. This CDR3 is built from 15 residues. Germline lookup yields CDR1 MDHEN and CDR2 SYDVKM. Between the trimmed V and J ends, which lost 5 bases and 3 bases, there was a span of 16 bases. The CDR3 DNA reads TGTGCCAGCAGTGACCCGGGTGTATACTACACTGAAGCTTTCTTT. This gives the protein CASSDPGVYYTEAFF.

This clonotype has ten or more counts. This chain links TRBV12-3 or TRBV12-4 with TRBJ1-1; D unresolved. Trimming removed 0 bases from V and 3 bases from J, with 11 bases in between. The CDR3 is 15 residues long. The CDR3 loop reads CASSLALIGDTEAFF. CDR3 in DNA: TGTGCCAGCAGTTTAGCCCTAATTGGGGACACTGAAGCTTTCTTT.

This clonotype was seen ten or more times. The chain recombines TRBV20-1 with TRBJ1-1; D gene uncertain. The CDR3 is made up of 13 amino acids. V lost 2 bases and J 0 bases, leaving 7 bases between the germline ends. The germline V gene encodes CDR1 DFQATT and CDR2 SNEGSKA (reference sequence). CDR3 sequence reads: CSARSYMNTEAFF. The CDR3 coding sequence is TGCAGTGCTAGATCTTACATGAACACTGAAGCTTTCTTT.

This clonotype was counted many times. J is TRBJ2-7 and V is TRBV5-1, with a tentative D call TRBD1 (6 bases). The CDR3 is made up of 15 amino acids. V was pared by 0 bases and J by 5 bases, with 15 bases between. CDR1 SGHRS and CDR2 YFSETQ come from the germline V gene. The CDR3 sequence is CASSLEWGRKDEQYF. The CDR3 DNA reads as TGCGCCAGCAGCTTGGAGTGGGGGCGGAAAGACGAGCAGTACTTC.

The rearrangement links TRBV11-3 to TRBJ2-1; D perhaps matches TRBD1 (6 bases). The CDR3 is made up of 13 amino acids. The V end lost 2 bases, the J end lost 15 bases, and 17 bases lay between the germline ends. Germline values: CDR1 SGHNT, CDR2 YENEEA. CDR3 amino acids: CASSLPSGTSRFF. DNA for the CDR3: TGTGCCAGCAGCTTACCGTCCGGGACATCCCGGTTCTTC.

This clonotype was picked up many times. The chain is built from TRBV27 and TRBJ1-1; 8 bases are shared with TRBD1. V gave up 4 bases and J gave up 4 bases; unmatched junction bases: 11. The germline V gene encodes CDR1 MNHEY and CDR2 SMNVEV (reference sequence). The CDR3 runs to 16 residues. The CDR3 reads CASSSGGFTGGTEAFF. The CDR3 DNA follows: TGTGCCAGCAGTTCCGGGGGCTTCACAGGGGGCACTGAAGCTTTCTTT.

This clonotype was seen ten or more times. The chain couples TRBV11-2 to TRBJ2-7; possible D gene TRBD2, 5 bases. CDR1 and CDR2 (germline): SGHAT, FQNNGV. The V gene lost 8 bases and the J gene lost 6 bases, with 14 bases spanning the gap. This CDR3 is 12 amino acids long. CDR3 sequence: CASGRGLGEQYF. For the CDR3, the DNA is TGTGCCAGCGGTCGGGGTCTCGGCGAGCAGTACTTC.

About this clonotype: In this CDR3 the conserved last residue, phenylalanine or tryptophan, is missing, so a read error is likely. The DNA is omitted, as the CDR3 cannot be located on it reliably, and the CDR3 follows TCRdb's listing. The chain joins TRBV5-1 to TRBJ2-7; TRBD2, as called in the table, went unchecked against the DNA. The CDR3 comprises 17 residues, both ends counted. CDR1 and CDR2 from the germline V gene are SGHRS and YFSETQ. CDR3 residues: CASSSNSGGRYSYEQDL.

This clonotype showed up many times. The chain employs TRBV7-9 and TRBJ2-5; possible D gene TRBD1, 6 bases. Germline CDR1 and CDR2: SEHNR and FQNEAQ (reference sequence). With 5 bases removed from V and 0 bases from J, the gap between germline ends came to 13 bases. The CDR3 has 15 amino acids. The CDR3 nucleotides read TGTGCCAGCAGCGCCGGACAGTACCACCAAGAGACCCAGTACTTC. This translates into CASSAGQYHQETQYF.

This clonotype was seen many times. The chain links TRBV20-1 to TRBJ2-7; a weak D match, TRBD2 (5 bases). Germline CDR1 is DFQATT and CDR2 is SNEGSKA (reference sequence). The CDR3 is 14 amino acids. Trimming took off 5 bases at V and 4 bases at J, with 18 bases between the two ends. The CDR3 loop is CSAHPGLTPYEQYF. The CDR3 DNA reads TGCAGTGCTCATCCCGGACTTACACCGTACGAGCAGTACTTC.

This clonotype was found a few times. J is TRBJ2-3 and V is TRBV20-1, with D possibly being TRBD2 (6 bases). V lost 2 bases and J lost 8, with 14 bases in between. This CDR3 spans 13 amino acids. Germline V gives CDR1 DFQATT, CDR2 SNEGSKA (reference sequence). The CDR3: CSARTGPGVTQYF. The CDR3 region has the DNA TGCAGTGCTAGAACAGGCCCGGGGGTTACGCAGTATTTT.

CDR3 in amino acids: CSARDRLGRSRYNSPLHF. CDR3 nucleotide sequence: TGCAGTGCTAGAGATAGGCTGGGCAGGTCAAGATATAATTCACCCCTCCACTTT. The J gene is TRBJ1-6, the V gene TRBV20-1; D ambiguous. Germline CDR1 reads DFQATT; CDR2 reads SNEGSKA (reference sequence). The length of the CDR3 is 18 residues. V lost 0 bases to trimming and J lost 4 bases, with 19 bases between them.

With respect to this clonotype: The junction does not match germline at one end; this may be a read error. In DNA form, the CDR3 reads TGTGTCAGCAGTGAGGCTAACACTGAAGCTTTATTT. This codes for CVSSEANTEALF. V and J are TRBV6-6 and TRBJ1-1; no firm D call. The CDR3 consists of 12 residues. Per the germline V gene, CDR1 is MNHNY and CDR2 is SVGAGI (reference sequence).

This clonotype has at least ten counts. The chain employs TRBV20-1 and TRBJ2-2; D call uncertain. The germline CDR1 and CDR2 sequences are DFQATT and SNEGSKA (reference sequence). V lost 5 bases to trimming and J lost 0 bases, with 13 bases between them. The CDR3 runs 15 residues. The DNA of the CDR3 is TGCAGTGCTGCCCCCCCTCGAGCGAACACCGGGGAGCTGTTTTTT. Translating it yields CSAAPPRANTGELFF.

This chain links TRBV20-1 with TRBJ1-2, with 7 nucleotides matching TRBD1. The CDR3 spans 10 residues. Germline CDR1 is DFQATT and CDR2 is SNEGSKA (reference sequence). DNA for the CDR3: TGCAGCCAAAGGGACAGTGGCTACACCTTC. The encoded protein is CSQRDSGYTF.

This clonotype was recorded many times. The chain employs TRBV7-7 and TRBJ1-3; D is undetermined. There are 13 residues in the CDR3. V lost 1 base and J 7 bases, leaving 8 bases between the germline ends. Per the germline V gene, CDR1 is SSHAT and CDR2 is FNYEAQ (reference sequence). The CDR3 loop is CASSLDAGNTIYF. DNA of the CDR3: TGTGCCAGCAGCTTAGACGCCGGGAACACCATATATTTT.

The CDR3 spells CAISPRDSSTDTQYF. In DNA, the CDR3 is TGTGCCATCAGTCCCCGGGACAGCTCCACAGATACGCAGTATTTT. This rearrangement joins TRBV10-3 to TRBJ2-3; 7 bases line up with TRBD1. Germline V lookup: CDR1 ENHRY, CDR2 SYGVKD. V lost 5 bases and J lost 2; bases outside the gene matches: 7. The CDR3 is 15 residues long.

This clonotype was seen at least ten times. The J gene is TRBJ2-5, the V gene TRBV20-1, with no clear D. Per the germline V gene, CDR1 is DFQATT and CDR2 is SNEGSKA (reference sequence). The V end lost 7 bases, the J end lost 0 bases, and 9 bases lay between the germline ends. This CDR3 spans 12 amino acids. CDR3 sequence: CSVSSYQETQYF. CDR3 sequence (DNA): TGCAGTGTGTCATCTTACCAAGAGACCCAGTACTTC.

In its sample, this clonotype was seen many times. The rearrangement uses TRBV12-3 or TRBV12-4 and TRBJ1-1; tentatively, D is TRBD1 (5 bases). The CDR3 covers 16 residues. V lost 4 bases and J lost 1, with 16 bases in between. The CDR3 loop reads CASSSLRAQGNTEAFF. For the CDR3, the DNA is TGTGCCAGCAGTTCACTCAGGGCGCAGGGGAACACTGAAGCTTTCTTT.

Comments on this clonotype: This sequence may be a read error, since a much larger clone differs from it by one base. The chain employs TRBV29-1 and TRBJ2-7; D not resolved. The germline gives CDR1 SQVTM, CDR2 ANQGSEA. The germline V and J ends were trimmed by 5 bases and 2 bases, with 16 bases remaining between them. The CDR3 spans 14 residues. The CDR3 bases are TGCAGCGTTTGGGAACGAAAAGTCCCCTACGAGCAGTACTTC. Its protein product is CSVWERKVPYEQYF.